These 5 T cell receptor beta chains originate from one sample sequenced in a study of shared clonotypes between healthy human individuals. Measured with immunoSEQ multiplex PCR; TCRdb has only the in-frame clones, and not every one. Altogether around 480,000 clones are present, roughly 85% being singletons, with the ten largest covering approximately 12%. Sequencing was done on a sample of PBMCs. The receptors shown here come from a woman between 40 and 55 years old in good health. Some clones in this sample may be carry-over from other donors' samples.

In regard to this clone: This same CDR3 is encoded by further DNA sequences in the sample. The J gene is TRBJ2-3, the V gene TRBV5-4, with 11 bases matching TRBD2. This CDR3 region has 16 residues. CDR1 and CDR2 from the germline V gene are SGHNT and YYREEE (reference sequence). The V and J ends lost 0 bases and 4 bases, in that order; junction bases with no gene match: 4. The CDR3 nucleotides read TGTGCCAGCAGCTTGGGGACTAGCGGGCGGGCAGATACGCAGTATTTT. It codes for CASSLGTSGRADTQYF. The variable domain in full, with the rest retrieved from reference TRBV5-4 and TRBJ2-3, is ETGVTQSPTHLIKTRGQQVTLRCSSQSGHNTVSWYQQALGQGPQFIFQYYREEENGRGNFPPRFSGLQFPNYSSELNVNALELDDSALYLCASSLGTSGRADTQYFGPGTRLTVL.

The chain has TRBV28 and TRBJ2-3, with TRBD2 matching over 7 bases. The germline gives CDR1 MDHEN, CDR2 SYDVKM. CDR3 size: 13 residues. V shed 10 bases and J 2 bases; nucleotides not matched to a gene: 6. CDR3 sequence: CAMRGRNTDTQYF. CDR3 nucleotides: TGTGCCATGCGGGGGAGGAACACAGATACGCAGTATTTT.

The chain couples TRBV5-1 to TRBJ2-7; no clear D. There are 15 residues in the CDR3. Trimming took off 0 bases at V and 3 bases at J, with 13 bases between the two ends. CDR1 and CDR2 from the germline V gene are SGHRS and YFSETQ. The CDR3 reads CASSLGWQGDYEQYF. The DNA of the CDR3 is TGCGCCAGCAGCTTGGGTTGGCAAGGTGACTACGAGCAGTACTTC.

V usage is TRBV6-1 and J usage is TRBJ2-7, with 9 nucleotides matching TRBD1. V was pared by 1 base and J by 6 bases, with 13 bases of the junction left unmatched. The CDR3 runs 17 residues. Germline CDR1 MNHNS, CDR2 SASEGT. Here the CDR3 reads CASSEGTGQGKTFEQYF. In DNA, the CDR3 is TGTGCCAGCAGTGAAGGAACGGGACAGGGAAAGACGTTCGAGCAGTACTTC.

This clone came up once. This specimen includes other DNA sequences encoding the same CDR3. CDR3 protein: CASSLLGRSYNEQFF. CDR3 bases: TGTGCCAGCAGCTTACTCGGTCGCTCCTACAATGAGCAGTTCTTC. The chain uses TRBV7-9 and TRBJ2-1; D unclear. Germline assignment: CDR1 SEHNR and CDR2 FQNEAQ (reference sequence). The V gene lost 2 bases and the J gene lost 0 bases, with 8 bases spanning the gap. The CDR3 is 15 amino acids.